This passage covers 31 T cell receptor beta chains from one sample sequenced in a study of shared clonotypes between healthy human individuals. Repertoires were generated with immunoSEQ multiplex PCR, while TCRdb's copy carries only in-frame clones and drops some. The table records about 2 million clones, about 95% of them present only once. CD45RO-negative, CCR7-selected cells formed the naive CD8 fraction, which excluded terminally differentiated effector memory CD45RA+ cells. The sequenced sample consisted of naive CD8+ T cells sorted from blood. The receptors were sampled from a man aged 18-30 years in good health.

The chain uses TRBV2 and TRBJ2-2, with a weak D call TRBD1 (7 bases). The CDR3 is 16 amino acids. Germline CDR1 and CDR2: SNHLY and FYNNEI. The ends were cut back, 0 bases at V and 6 bases at J, with 14 bases in the middle. CDR3 in DNA: TGTGCCAGCAGTGAAGCGTGGCAGGGGGAGGCCGGGGAGCTGTTTTTT. Protein sequence: CASSEAWQGEAGELFF. The full variable domain, completed using reference TRBV2 and TRBJ2-2, is EPEVTQTPSHQVTQMGQEVILRCVPISNHLYFYWYRQILGQKVEFLVSFYNNEISEKSEIFDDQFSVERPDGSNFTLKIRSTKLEDSAMYFCASSEAWQGEAGELFFGEGSRLTVL.

This chain uses TRBV4-1 with TRBJ2-5; 9 positions match TRBD2. This CDR3 is built from 14 residues. Germline CDR1 is MGHRA and CDR2 is YSYEKL. The trim removed 5 bases at V and 4 bases at J, leaving 5 bases unmatched. In DNA, the CDR3 is TGCGCCAGCAGCGTGCGGGGGGGCCGAGAGACCCAGTACTTC. This encodes CASSVRGGRETQYF.

This chain uses TRBV4-2 with TRBJ1-6; D might be TRBD1 (6 bases). Deletions cut 3 bases from V and 13 bases from J, with 10 bases between. The CDR3 length is 12 residues. Germline V gene data show CDR1 as LGHNA and CDR2 as YNFKEQ. The chain's CDR3 is CASSQRGGPLHF. The CDR3 DNA follows: TGTGCCAGCAGCCAGAGGGGGGGGCCCCTCCACTTT.

V gene TRBV5-4 combines with J gene TRBJ2-3, with TRBD2 matching over 13 bases. CDR3 length: 18 residues. CDR1 and CDR2 from the germline V gene are SGHNT and YYREEE (reference sequence). The J segment lost 0 bases and the V segment lost 4 bases, leaving 8 bases of the junction unmatched. CDR3 nucleotides: TGTGCCAGCAGCACCGCCACTAGCGGGGGGGCAAGCACAGATACGCAGTATTTT. It codes for CASSTATSGGASTDTQYF.

The chain is built from TRBV7-6 and TRBJ2-7; the D gene is possibly TRBD2 (5 bases). CDR3 length equals 15 residues. Germline V gene lookup returns CDR1 SGHVS and CDR2 FNYEAQ. Trimming removed 6 bases from V and 3 bases from J, with 18 bases in between. CDR3 in amino acids: CASSPVRSGHYEQYF. CDR3 DNA sequence: TGTGCCAGCAGTCCGGTCCGAAGCGGTCACTACGAGCAGTACTTC.

This chain joins TRBV9 and TRBJ2-2; 9 nucleotides align to TRBD1. The V and J ends lost 4 bases and 6 bases, in that order; junction bases with no gene match: 4. The CDR3 covers 14 residues. Germline V lookup: CDR1 SGDLS, CDR2 YYNGEE. In nucleotides, the CDR3 is TGTGCCAGCAGCCCCAGACAGGGGGCCGGGGAGCTGTTTTTT. Encoded protein: CASSPRQGAGELFF.

The V call is TRBV7-9, the J call TRBJ2-7; 9 nucleotides match TRBD1. This CDR3 has 14 amino acids. CDR1 SEHNR and CDR2 FQNEAQ come from the germline V gene (reference sequence). V shed 4 bases and J 6 bases; nucleotides not matched to a gene: 7. The CDR3 nucleotides read TGTGCCAGCAGCTCACAGGGGGCGCCGCTCGAGCAGTACTTC. Its translation: CASSSQGAPLEQYF.

This clone was detected once. This chain connects TRBV2 to TRBJ2-7, with 12 bases matching TRBD2. The CDR3 is 14 residues long. Trimming at V came to 3 bases and at J to 7 bases, leaving 4 bases not matched to a gene. The germline gives CDR1 SNHLY, CDR2 FYNNEI. The CDR3 spells CASSDGLAGWEQYF. The CDR3 bases are TGTGCCAGCAGTGATGGACTAGCGGGGTGGGAGCAGTACTTC.

V is TRBV5-4 and J is TRBJ2-1; no definite D call. The CDR3 has 15 amino acids. Trimming left V 2 bases short and J 2 bases short, with 11 bases between. The germline gives CDR1 SGHNT, CDR2 YYREEE (reference sequence). CDR3 residues: CASSFTSPAYNEQFF. The CDR3 coding sequence is TGTGCCAGCAGCTTTACTTCCCCCGCCTACAATGAGCAGTTCTTC.

This chain joins TRBV6-5 and TRBJ1-5; D ambiguous. Trimming shortened V by 5 bases and J by 3 bases, and 14 bases separated the two germline ends. CDR3 length: 15 amino acids. CDR1 is MNHEY, CDR2 SVGAGI, per germline. The CDR3, as DNA: TGTGCCAGCAGTAAAGAGGGTTGGGACAATCAGCCCCAGCATTTT. It encodes CASSKEGWDNQPQHF.

This chain uses TRBV7-9 with TRBJ1-5; D gene uncertain. The V gene lost 6 bases and the J gene lost 4 bases, with 7 bases spanning the gap. The germline V gene has CDR1 SEHNR and CDR2 FQNEAQ (reference sequence). The CDR3 has 12 amino acids. CDR3 DNA: TGTGCCAGCAGTGAGGAGAATCAGCCCCAGCATTTT. Translated, it gives CASSEENQPQHF.

The chain joins TRBV5-4 to TRBJ2-7, with D perhaps TRBD1 (5 bases). Germline loops: CDR1 SGHNT, CDR2 YYREEE (reference sequence). V lost 2 bases, J lost 3 bases, and 12 bases lay in between. This CDR3 has 14 amino acids. The CDR3 is CASSFTQGGYEQYF. The DNA of the CDR3 is TGTGCCAGCAGCTTTACGCAGGGTGGCTACGAGCAGTACTTC.

V and J are TRBV15 and TRBJ2-7; possible D gene TRBD2, 5 bases. Germline V CDR1 and CDR2: LNHNV, YYDKDF (reference sequence). The V end lost 5 bases, the J end lost 0 bases, and 14 bases lay between the germline ends. CDR3 length: 15 amino acids. The CDR3 coding sequence is TGTGCCACCAGCGGAGGAGACCTCAACTCCTACGAGCAGTACTTC. This gives the protein CATSGGDLNSYEQYF.

The chain is built from TRBV4-1 and TRBJ2-5; the D gene could be TRBD1 or TRBD2 (5 bases each). The germline V and J ends were trimmed by 0 bases and 4 bases, with 9 bases remaining between them. The CDR3 sequence is 14 residues long. Germline CDR1 and CDR2: MGHRA and YSYEKL. The CDR3 bases are TGCGCCAGCAGCCAAGACCCGGGGCCAGAGACCCAGTACTTC. Residues: CASSQDPGPETQYF.

As DNA, the CDR3 is TGCGCCTACCAAGGACTAGCGGGGAGCGGCGAGCAGTACTTC. Its translation: CAYQGLAGSGEQYF. The chain couples TRBV5-1 to TRBJ2-7, with 12 bases matching TRBD2. After removal of 10 bases from V and 6 bases from J, the junction contained 11 bases not matched to a gene. The germline CDR1 and CDR2 sequences are SGHRS and YFSETQ. The CDR3 runs to 14 residues.

The CDR3 region is CASRPQEVNTEAFF. DNA of the CDR3: TGTGCCAGCAGACCACAAGAGGTGAACACTGAAGCTTTCTTT. V and J are TRBV13 and TRBJ1-1; unclear D gene. This CDR3 contains 14 residues. The V end was cut by 6 bases, the J end by 0 bases, with 11 bases between. From germline, CDR1 is PRHDT and CDR2 FYEKMQ (reference sequence).

About this clone: Within the sample, other DNA sequences also encode this same CDR3. J is TRBJ2-5 and V is TRBV19, with 9 bases aligning to TRBD1. The V and J ends lost 3 bases and 5 bases, in that order; junction bases with no gene match: 7. This CDR3 region has 15 residues. Germline CDR1 reads LNHDA; CDR2 reads SQIVND (reference sequence). The CDR3: CASSIWTGVRETQYF. The CDR3 nucleotides are TGTGCCAGTAGTATTTGGACAGGGGTACGGGAGACCCAGTACTTC.

The V gene is TRBV5-6, the J gene TRBJ1-1, with D perhaps TRBD1 (6 bases). CDR3 size: 16 residues. The ends were cut back, 0 bases at V and 0 bases at J, with 12 bases in the middle. Germline CDR1 SGHDT, CDR2 YYEEEE. The CDR3 spells CASSLAGGGLNTEAFF. The CDR3 coding sequence is TGTGCCAGCAGCTTGGCCGGAGGGGGGTTGAACACTGAAGCTTTCTTT.

The rearrangement uses TRBV19 and TRBJ1-5; D is perhaps TRBD1 (6 bases). The CDR3 totals 16 residues. Germline V gene sequence: CDR1 LNHDA, CDR2 SQIVND (reference sequence). V was shortened by 1 base and J by 0 bases, with 10 bases between the two germline ends. The CDR3 DNA reads as TGTGCCAGTAGTATAGTGGGGGGCGCTAGCAATCAGCCCCAGCATTTT. It translates to CASSIVGGASNQPQHF.

J is TRBJ2-1 and V is TRBV2; 9 nucleotides align to TRBD2. Germline CDR1 SNHLY, CDR2 FYNNEI. This CDR3 region has 15 residues. Unmatched junction bases numbered 5, after V lost 5 bases and J lost 3 bases. This chain's CDR3 is CASSQTSGGYNEQFF. CDR3 in DNA: TGTGCCAGCAGTCAGACTAGCGGAGGCTACAATGAGCAGTTCTTC. The whole variable domain, remainder taken from reference TRBV2 and TRBJ2-1, is EPEVTQTPSHQVTQMGQEVILRCVPISNHLYFYWYRQILGQKVEFLVSFYNNEISEKSEIFDDQFSVERPDGSNFTLKIRSTKLEDSAMYFCASSQTSGGYNEQFFGPGTRLTVL.

There are a few counts of this clone. The rearrangement joins TRBV10-3 to TRBJ1-2, with a weak D call TRBD1 (5 bases). This CDR3 contains 12 residues. The V gene lost 7 bases and the J gene lost 4 bases, with 10 bases spanning the gap. Germline values: CDR1 ENHRY, CDR2 SYGVKD. CDR3 sequence (DNA): TGTGCCATCACCTCAGGGTCCTATGGCTACACCTTC. Its translation is CAITSGSYGYTF.

The CDR3, as DNA: TGCGCCAGCAGCTTGGAGGGGGAACCGATCACAGATACGCAGTATTTT. Translation gives CASSLEGEPITDTQYF. The chain links TRBV5-1 to TRBJ2-3; D may be TRBD1 (6 bases). The length of the CDR3 is 16 residues. Between the trimmed V and J ends, which lost 0 bases and 2 bases, there was a span of 13 bases. Germline V gene sequence: CDR1 SGHRS, CDR2 YFSETQ.

For the CDR3, the DNA is TGTGCCAGCAGTCTAACAGGGGAAACTGAAGCTTTCTTT. Protein: CASSLTGETEAFF. The chain couples TRBV27 to TRBJ1-1; 7 positions match TRBD1. CDR1 and CDR2 from the germline V gene are MNHEY and SMNVEV (reference sequence). The CDR3 runs 13 residues. The V gene end was trimmed by 5 bases and the J gene end by 5 bases; junction bases not matched to a gene: 5.

The V gene is TRBV6-5, the J gene TRBJ1-2; 8 bases are a match to TRBD1. Germline V gives CDR1 MNHEY, CDR2 SVGAGI. After removal of 8 bases from V and 7 bases from J, the junction contained 12 bases not matched to a gene. The CDR3 has 14 residues. CDR3 in amino acids: CASGLGQGYSGYTF. The DNA for the CDR3 is TGTGCCAGCGGCCTCGGACAGGGATATTCTGGCTACACCTTC.

The rearrangement links TRBV4-3 to TRBJ2-5, with TRBD2 matching over 9 bases. V shed 3 bases, J shed 0 bases, and the junction held 5 bases outside the gene matches. The CDR3 contains 16 residues. The V gene's germline CDR1 is LGHNA and CDR2 YSLEER. The chain's CDR3 is CASSQGTSRHQETQYF. DNA of the CDR3: TGCGCCAGCAGCCAGGGGACTAGCAGGCACCAAGAGACCCAGTACTTC.

The rearrangement joins TRBV19 to TRBJ1-5; D ambiguous. V lost 4 bases, J lost 6 bases, and 19 bases lay in between. The length of the CDR3 is 16 residues. Germline loops: CDR1 LNHDA, CDR2 SQIVND (reference sequence). CDR3 amino acids: CASSTPPLREGQPQHF. The CDR3 coding sequence is TGTGCCAGTAGTACTCCACCTTTGAGGGAAGGTCAGCCCCAGCATTTT.

The V gene is TRBV28, the J gene TRBJ1-2; the D gene is possibly TRBD1 (5 bases). CDR3 length: 15 residues. Germline CDR1 is MDHEN and CDR2 is SYDVKM. V shed 6 bases and J shed 4 bases, with 18 bases lying between them. The CDR3 spells CASSLTVGRGYGYTF. The CDR3 DNA reads TGTGCCAGCAGCCTGACAGTAGGTAGGGGCTATGGCTACACCTTC.

This clone was counted between two and nine times. The V gene is TRBV29-1, the J gene TRBJ1-2, with D possibly matching TRBD1 (5 bases). Trimming took off 6 bases at V and 2 bases at J, with 13 bases between the two ends. Germline V lookup: CDR1 SQVTM, CDR2 ANQGSEA. There are 13 residues in the CDR3. The CDR3 DNA is TGCAGCGTGGTCTCCGCAGGGAACTATGGCTACACCTTC. The encoded protein is CSVVSAGNYGYTF. The full variable domain, with the rest looked up from reference TRBV29-1 and TRBJ1-2, is SAVISQKPSRDICQRGTSLTIQCQVDSQVTMMFWYRQQPGQSLTLIATANQGSEATYESGFVIDKFPISRPNLTFSTLTVSNMSPEDSSIYLCSVVSAGNYGYTFGSGTRLTVV.

This chain joins TRBV5-1 and TRBJ1-1; the D gene is possibly TRBD1 (6 bases). The ends were cut back, 4 bases at V and 1 base at J, with 26 bases in the middle. Germline CDR1 is SGHRS and CDR2 is YFSETQ. The CDR3 spans 19 residues. This CDR3 reads CASSPFFPGQGVRNTEAFF. The CDR3, as DNA: TGCGCCAGCAGCCCCTTTTTTCCGGGACAAGGAGTCCGGAACACTGAAGCTTTCTTT. Combining the CDR3 with reference TRBV5-1 and TRBJ1-1 gives the whole variable domain KAGVTQTPRYLIKTRGQQVTLSCSPISGHRSVSWYQQTPGQGLQFLFEYFSETQRNKGNFPGRFSGRQFSNSRSEMNVSTLELGDSALYLCASSPFFPGQGVRNTEAFFGQGTRLTVV.

This chain links TRBV4-3 with TRBJ2-1; tentative D call: TRBD2 (5 bases). V lost 4 bases, J lost 8 bases, and 21 bases lay in between. The length of the CDR3 is 16 residues. The germline V gene encodes CDR1 LGHNA and CDR2 YSLEER. The CDR3 DNA sequence: TGCGCCAGCAGCCCACGGGGTGTCGGGTCAGACGATGAGCAGTTCTTC. Encoded protein: CASSPRGVGSDDEQFF.

The chain has TRBV7-9 and TRBJ2-4; 14 positions agree with TRBD2. The germline V gene has CDR1 SEHNR and CDR2 FQNEAQ (reference sequence). J was trimmed by 10 bases and V by 5 bases; bases with no gene match: 13. This CDR3 region has 17 residues. CDR3 in amino acids: CASSTISGTSGGLIQYF. In DNA, the CDR3 is TGTGCCAGCAGCACGATTTCCGGGACTAGCGGGGGTTTGATTCAGTACTTC.